A selection of T cell receptor beta chains follows, all from one sample in a study of blood T cells in healthy people across ages. TCRdb re-called the 5' RACE reads with MiXCR, one entry per CDR3 protein. The sample includes about 1,800,000 distinct CDR3 sequences, about 30% seen only once; the top ten take 7.7%. Input material: blood. The receptors shown here come from a woman between 25 and 40 years old in good health. CDR3s include the opening cysteine and the closing phenylalanine or tryptophan. D genes are given only for firm matches. The size entry is marked missing in some rows and otherwise reads once, few, many or a size class.

J,V,D,size,length,CDR3,DNA
TRBJ1-2,TRBV6-5,-,-,14,CASSSPGRGKSYTF,TGTGCCAGCAGTTCTCCCGGCAGGGGAAAATCCTACACCTTC
TRBJ2-2,TRBV12-3/TRBV12-4,-,-,15,CASSLEGNVGGELFF,TGTGCCAGCAGTTTAGAGGGTAACGTGGGCGGGGAGCTGTTTTTT
TRBJ2-7,TRBV6-5,-,-,15,CASSYQQGLGNEQYF,TGTGCCAGCAGTTATCAACAGGGTTTAGGAAACGAGCAGTACTTC
TRBJ1-2,TRBV20-1,TRBD1,-,15,CSARRSSGTGYGYTF,TGCAGTGCTAGACGAAGTTCCGGGACAGGCTATGGCTACACCTTC
TRBJ1-6,TRBV7-4,-,-,17,CASSPRRESSYNSPLHF,TGTGCCAGCAGCCCTCGACGGGAGAGCTCCTATAATTCACCCCTCCACTTT
TRBJ1-1,TRBV4-3,-,-,12,CASSQAGEKAFF,TGCGCCAGCAGCCAAGCGGGCGAGAAAGCTTTCTTT
TRBJ2-3,TRBV7-8,-,few,12,CASSWDLNTQYF,TGTGCCAGCAGCTGGGACTTAAATACGCAGTATTTT
TRBJ2-5,TRBV27,TRBD1,many,14,CASSLSTGSETQYF,TGTGCCAGCAGCTTATCGACAGGGTCTGAGACCCAGTACTTC
TRBJ1-4,TRBV27,-,-,13,CASSLGEVEKLFF,TGTGCCAGCAGCCTGGGAGAGGTTGAAAAACTGTTTTTT
TRBJ2-7,TRBV20-1,TRBD2,few,14,CSARRREGTYEQYF,TGCAGTGCCCGTAGGCGGGAGGGAACCTACGAGCAGTACTTC
TRBJ2-7,TRBV2,-,few,14,CASSEGDGLYEQYF,TGTGCCAGCAGTGAGGGAGACGGCCTCTACGAGCAGTACTTC
TRBJ2-7,TRBV5-4,TRBD1,few,14,CASGSRRGPYEQYF,TGTGCCAGCGGTTCCCGTAGGGGGCCGTACGAGCAGTACTTC
TRBJ2-3,TRBV6-1,TRBD2,few,16,CASRGLAGGVTDTQYF,TGTGCCAGCAGAGGACTAGCGGGGGGAGTAACAGATACGCAGTATTTT
TRBJ1-2,TRBV4-3,TRBD1,few,15,CAGSPAGTANYGYTF,TGCGCCGGCAGCCCCGCCGGGACAGCCAACTATGGCTACACCTTC
TRBJ2-1,TRBV20-1,-,many,13,CSARLTTSREQFF,TGCAGTGCTAGGTTAACGACTAGTAGGGAGCAGTTCTTC
TRBJ2-1,TRBV4-1,-,many,17,CASSQDFKVGPYNEQFF,TGCGCCAGCAGCCAAGATTTTAAGGTCGGCCCCTACAATGAGCAGTTCTTC
TRBJ1-2,TRBV7-2,-,-,13,CASSAVLFEGYTF,TGTGCCAGCAGCGCCGTCCTGTTTGAGGGCTACACCTTC
TRBJ2-7,TRBV5-6,TRBD2,few,15,CASSPRGGSAYEQYF,TGTGCCAGCAGCCCCCGGGGGGGTTCGGCCTACGAGCAGTACTTC
TRBJ2-1,TRBV9,-,few,14,CASSVGLANNEQFF,TGTGCCAGCAGCGTAGGTCTAGCGAACAATGAGCAGTTCTTC
TRBJ1-1,TRBV29-1,-,-,13,CSVDGGRGTEAFF,TGCAGCGTTGATGGGGGGCGTGGGACTGAAGCTTTCTTT
TRBJ1-2,TRBV6-6,-,few,14,CASTNDGGPYGYTF,TGTGCCAGCACCAACGACGGAGGGCCCTATGGCTACACCTTC
TRBJ2-1,TRBV18,-,-,13,CASSPFVDNEQFF,TGTGCCAGCTCACCTTTTGTTGACAATGAGCAGTTCTTC
TRBJ2-7,TRBV2,TRBD1,many,13,CASRDDRGYEQYF,TGTGCCAGCAGAGACGACAGGGGCTACGAGCAGTACTTC
TRBJ1-4,TRBV12-3/TRBV12-4,TRBD1,few,14,CASSRRGRDEKLFF,TGTGCCAGCAGTCGAAGGGGGCGGGATGAAAAACTGTTTTTT
TRBJ2-7,TRBV14,TRBD2,-,14,CTSSHLAGVYEQYF,TGTACCAGCAGCCATCTAGCGGGAGTTTACGAGCAGTACTTC
TRBJ1-5,TRBV2,-,-,16,CASSEWLARGHQPQHF,TGTGCCAGCAGTGAATGGCTAGCCAGGGGACATCAGCCCCAGCATTTT
TRBJ2-7,TRBV5-1,-,few,15,CASSLDEARVHEQYF,TGCGCCAGCAGCTTGGATGAGGCAAGGGTCCACGAGCAGTACTTC
TRBJ2-5,TRBV7-2,-,few,16,CASTRPGTLGQETQYF,TGTGCCAGCACGAGACCCGGGACCCTAGGACAAGAGACCCAGTACTTC
TRBJ2-1,TRBV20-1,TRBD2,few,16,CSASKLAGAPYNEQFF,TGCAGTGCTAGCAAACTAGCGGGGGCGCCCTACAATGAGCAGTTCTTC
TRBJ2-3,TRBV7-2,TRBD2,-,17,CASSLALSGRARDTQYF,TGTGCCAGCAGCTTAGCGCTTAGCGGGAGGGCCAGGGATACGCAGTATTTT
TRBJ2-1,TRBV14,-,-,12,CASGQETNHMFF,TGTGCCAGCGGCCAAGAAACGAACCATATGTTCTTC